Presented here are 15 T cell receptor beta chains from one specimen sequenced in a study of cytomegalovirus exposure and HLA in healthy donors. The PCR made use of 60 Vbeta and 13 Jbeta primers. Libraries were prepared by immunoSEQ multiplex PCR; TCRdb keeps only in-frame clonotypes and omits some of them. This table has some 150,000 clones, more than 75% appearing once. The material sequenced was PBMCs. The receptors were gathered from a male donor in good health and CMV-seronegative.

The chain uses TRBV6-5 and TRBJ2-1; weak D call: TRBD2 (6 bases). This CDR3 has 15 amino acids. The V end was cut by 5 bases, the J end by 6 bases, with 17 bases between. Germline V gene data show CDR1 as MNHEY and CDR2 as SVGAGI. The chain's CDR3 is CASSKSDYLLNEQFF. CDR3 coding DNA: TGTGCCAGCAGTAAATCGGACTACTTACTCAATGAGCAGTTCTTC.

The chain combines TRBV5-1 with TRBJ1-6; unclear D gene. The CDR3 extends over 12 amino acids. Trimming took 1 base from V and 7 from J, leaving 3 bases between them. Germline CDR1 is SGHRS and CDR2 is YFSETQ. The CDR3, as DNA: TGCGCCAGCAGCTTGCTAAATTCACCCCTCCACTTT. It specifies CASSLLNSPLHF.

This clone showed up just a few times. This chain joins TRBV5-1 and TRBJ2-2; D might be TRBD1 (5 bases). The V gene's germline CDR1 is SGHRS and CDR2 YFSETQ. V was clipped by 3 bases and J by 5 bases, with 14 bases between them. The CDR3 has 15 amino acids. CDR3 sequence reads: CASSSDSLGTGELFF. In nucleotides, the CDR3 is TGCGCCAGCAGCTCAGACAGCCTTGGGACCGGGGAGCTGTTTTTT. The full variable domain, completed using reference TRBV5-1 and TRBJ2-2, is KAGVTQTPRYLIKTRGQQVTLSCSPISGHRSVSWYQQTPGQGLQFLFEYFSETQRNKGNFPGRFSGRQFSNSRSEMNVSTLELGDSALYLCASSSDSLGTGELFFGEGSRLTVL.

The chain joins TRBV5-4 to TRBJ2-2, with 7 bases that match TRBD2. CDR1 and CDR2 (germline): SGHNT, YYREEE (reference sequence). Trimming removed 0 bases from V and 2 bases from J; junction bases left unmatched: 1. This CDR3 comprises 15 residues. The CDR3 DNA reads TGTGCCAGCAGCTTGGGGGGGGGTAACACCGGGGAGCTGTTTTTT. This sequence encodes CASSLGGGNTGELFF.

This sequence joins TRBV19 and TRBJ1-6; 7 positions match TRBD1. V shed 6 bases and J 10 bases; nucleotides not matched to a gene: 9. The CDR3 is 14 amino acids. Germline CDR1 is LNHDA and CDR2 is SQIVND (reference sequence). The CDR3, as DNA: TGTGCCAGTAGGGGGCGGACAGGTCGGTCACCCCTCCACTTT. Translation: CASRGRTGRSPLHF.

The chain combines TRBV27 with TRBJ2-7; 9 nucleotides line up with TRBD1. The germline V gene encodes CDR1 MNHEY and CDR2 SMNVEV (reference sequence). CDR3 length: 15 residues. V lost 2 bases and J lost 4; bases outside the gene matches: 6. Here the CDR3 reads CASSLPGTGIYEQYF. The DNA of the CDR3 is TGTGCCAGCAGTTTACCCGGGACAGGGATTTACGAGCAGTACTTC.

The J gene is TRBJ1-6, the V gene TRBV7-6; 9 bases match TRBD1. V gave up 0 bases and J gave up 6 bases; unmatched junction bases: 9. Germline V lookup: CDR1 SGHVS, CDR2 FNYEAQ. The CDR3 runs 18 residues. DNA for the CDR3: TGTGCCAGCAGCTTAGCGGACGGACGGGACAGGGTTAATTCACCCCTCCACTTT. The encoded protein is CASSLADGRDRVNSPLHF.

The chain links TRBV7-3 to TRBJ2-3, with 9 bases identical to TRBD1. The junction had 9 bases not matched to a gene; V was cut back by 5 bases and J by 0 bases. The CDR3 length is 17 residues. In germline, CDR1 is SGHTA, CDR2 FQGTGA. The CDR3, as DNA: TGTGCCAGCAGCCCCGGACAGGGGTTTACTAGCACAGATACGCAGTATTTT. Translating gives CASSPGQGFTSTDTQYF.

The chain has TRBV27 and TRBJ2-7; TRBD1 aligns across 7 bases. The CDR3 is 14 amino acids. V lost 3 bases and J lost 4; bases outside the gene matches: 6. Germline values: CDR1 MNHEY, CDR2 SMNVEV (reference sequence). The CDR3 loop reads CASSLADRLYEQYF. CDR3 sequence (DNA): TGTGCCAGCAGTTTGGCGGACAGGTTGTACGAGCAGTACTTC.

The chain is built from TRBV6-6 and TRBJ2-7, with D possibly TRBD1 on 6 matching bases. Germline-derived CDR1 and CDR2 are MNHNY and SVGAGI (reference sequence). V lost 6 bases to trimming and J lost 3 bases, with 15 bases between them. CDR3 length: 14 amino acids. DNA for the CDR3: TGTGCCAGCAGCCTCAGGGGACCCCTCTACGAGCAGTACTTC. This gives the protein CASSLRGPLYEQYF.

J is TRBJ2-5 and V is TRBV2; D is perhaps TRBD1 (5 bases). The CDR3 loop spans 12 amino acids. The V and J ends lost 7 bases and 7 bases respectively, with 13 bases between them. From germline, CDR1 is SNHLY and CDR2 FYNNEI. CDR3 sequence: CASIGVLGTQYF. DNA of the CDR3: TGTGCCAGCATAGGGGTCCTCGGGACCCAGTACTTC. The full variable domain, with the rest looked up from reference TRBV2 and TRBJ2-5, is EPEVTQTPSHQVTQMGQEVILRCVPISNHLYFYWYRQILGQKVEFLVSFYNNEISEKSEIFDDQFSVERPDGSNFTLKIRSTKLEDSAMYFCASIGVLGTQYFGPGTRLLVL.

This clone was counted a few times. The V call is TRBV6-6, the J call TRBJ1-1, with a weak D call TRBD1 (6 bases). The CDR3 spans 13 residues. V dropped 2 bases and J dropped 9 bases, with 13 bases sitting between them. CDR1 and CDR2 from the germline V gene are MNHNY and SVGAGI (reference sequence). This CDR3 reads CASSYPKGQKAFF. The CDR3 DNA reads as TGTGCCAGCAGTTACCCGAAAGGACAGAAAGCTTTCTTT.

The chain has TRBV19 and TRBJ1-2; 9 nucleotides match TRBD1. This CDR3 contains 14 residues. Germline trimming cut 7 bases from V and 6 bases from J; bases unmatched to any gene: 9. Germline values: CDR1 LNHDA, CDR2 SQIVND (reference sequence). For the CDR3, the DNA is TGTGCCAGTACCGAACAGGGGGCGATCGATGGCTACACCTTC. Its protein product is CASTEQGAIDGYTF.

A single count supports this clone. The CDR3: CASSARVMRDYGYTF. Here the CDR3 DNA reads TGTGCCAGCAGCGCAAGGGTGATGAGGGACTATGGCTACACCTTC. V is TRBV5-6 and J is TRBJ1-2; D not resolved. Germline CDR1 reads SGHDT; CDR2 reads YYEEEE. V was pared by 4 bases and J by 3 bases, with 16 bases between. This CDR3 region has 15 residues.

Only a few counts were recorded for this clone. This chain uses TRBV7-8 with TRBJ2-5; 8 bases map to TRBD2. The CDR3 length is 13 residues. Unmatched junction bases numbered 0, after V lost 1 base and J lost 5 bases. Germline values: CDR1 SGHVS, CDR2 FQNEAQ. Written as DNA, the CDR3 is TGTGCCAGCAGCTTAGGACTAGCGGAGACCCAGTACTTC. It yields the protein CASSLGLAETQYF.